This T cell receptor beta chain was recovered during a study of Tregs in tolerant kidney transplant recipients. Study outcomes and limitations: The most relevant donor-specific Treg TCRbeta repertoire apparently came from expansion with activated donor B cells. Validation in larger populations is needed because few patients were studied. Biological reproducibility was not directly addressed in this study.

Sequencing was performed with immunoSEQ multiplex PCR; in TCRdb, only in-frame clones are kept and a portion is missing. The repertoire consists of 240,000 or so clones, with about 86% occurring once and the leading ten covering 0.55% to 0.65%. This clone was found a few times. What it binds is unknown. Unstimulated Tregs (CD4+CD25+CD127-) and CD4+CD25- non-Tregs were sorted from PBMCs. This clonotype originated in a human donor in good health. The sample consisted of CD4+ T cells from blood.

CDR3 nucleotides: TGTGCCAGCAGCCAAGTCCAGGGGGGTATCAATGAGCAGTTCTTC. Its translation: CASSQVQGGINEQFF. The J gene is TRBJ2-1, the V gene TRBV14, with a possible D match to TRBD1 (7 bases). The germline gives CDR1 SGHDN, CDR2 FVKESK. This CDR3 is built from 15 residues. V lost 1 base to trimming and J lost 6 bases, with 13 bases between them.